The rows below give T cell receptor beta chains drawn from one sample of a study of CD8 T cells in Susac syndrome. TCRdb itself ran the immunoSEQ multiplex PCR reads through MiXCR, one entry per CDR3 protein. This table holds approximately 140,000 distinct CDR3 sequences, 85% to 95% found once. The sequenced sample was CD8+ T cells from PBMCs. These receptors originate from a human donor in good health. Both conserved end residues are part of each CDR3. Fields, in order: clone size, V gene, J gene, D gene, CDR3 protein, CDR3 DNA. The D gene is left open where the match is weak. Some rows mark clone size as missing; the rest say once, few, many or name a class of expanded clone.

-,TRBV30,TRBJ1-1,-,CAWSAGGKNTEAFF,TGTGCCTGGAGTGCGGGGGGGAAGAACACTGAAGCTTTCTTT
-,TRBV6-6,TRBJ2-1,-,CASSYVGPVNEQFF,TGTGCCAGCAGTTACGTGGGGCCCGTAAATGAGCAGTTCTTC
-,TRBV20-1,TRBJ2-3,-,CSAKNGEGVTDTQYF,TGCAGTGCTAAAAACGGCGAGGGGGTCACAGATACGCAGTATTTT
-,TRBV30,TRBJ2-1,-,CAWERAVSYNEQFF,TGTGCCTGGGAGCGGGCGGTATCCTACAATGAGCAGTTCTTC
once,TRBV20-1,TRBJ1-5,-,CSASQGWNQPQHF,TGCAGTGCTAGCCAGGGGTGGAATCAGCCCCAGCATTTT
-,TRBV4-3,TRBJ2-1,TRBD1,CASSHAATGDNEQFF,TGCGCCAGCAGCCACGCAGCCACAGGGGACAATGAGCAGTTCTTC
-,TRBV30,TRBJ2-7,-,CAWTPTGYYEQYF,TGTGCCTGGACTCCGACTGGTTACTACGAGCAGTACTTC
-,TRBV27,TRBJ2-3,TRBD2,CASSPRTSGLTDTQYF,TGTGCCAGCAGTCCTCGGACTAGCGGGTTAACAGATACGCAGTATTTT
-,TRBV2,TRBJ2-5,TRBD2,CASSSPGLAGEETQYF,TGTGCCAGCAGTTCCCCGGGACTAGCGGGAGAAGAGACCCAGTACTTC
-,TRBV28,TRBJ1-5,-,CASSPTSRGSNQPQHF,TGTGCCAGCAGTCCGACCTCGAGGGGTAGTAATCAGCCCCAGCATTTT
-,TRBV7-9,TRBJ2-1,-,CASSPQGRGNEQFF,TGTGCCAGCAGCCCCCAGGGCAGGGGAAATGAGCAGTTCTTC
few,TRBV19,TRBJ2-7,-,CASSTGLSYEQYF,TGTGCCAGTAGTACCGGGCTCTCCTACGAGCAGTACTTC
-,TRBV29-1,TRBJ1-1,-,CSGWMAGEAFF,TGCAGCGGGTGGATGGCAGGTGAAGCTTTCTTT
-,TRBV12-3/TRBV12-4,TRBJ2-3,-,CASSPDTQYF,TGTGCCAGCTCCCCGGATACGCAGTATTTT
-,TRBV20-1,TRBJ1-1,-,CSARNLLTEAFF,TGCAGTGCTAGGAACTTGCTCACTGAAGCTTTCTTT
once,TRBV6-2/TRBV6-3,TRBJ2-1,TRBD2,CASRGGLAGWEQFF,TGTGCCAGCAGGGGGGGCCTAGCGGGATGGGAGCAGTTCTTC
-,TRBV12-3/TRBV12-4,TRBJ2-7,-,CASSNLHRREQYF,TGTGCCAGCAGCAACCTTCATAGGCGCGAGCAGTACTTC
-,TRBV3-1,TRBJ2-2,-,CASSQTGAGELFF,TGTGCCAGCAGCCAAACGGGCGCCGGGGAGCTGTTTTTT
-,TRBV27,TRBJ1-1,-,CASSFGINTEAFF,TGTGCCAGCAGTTTCGGGATTAACACTGAAGCTTTCTTT
-,TRBV28,TRBJ1-1,-,CASRPQALTEAFF,TGTGCCAGCAGACCCCAAGCCCTTACCGAAGCTTTCTTT
-,TRBV5-6,TRBJ2-1,-,CASSSEREQFF,TGTGCCAGCAGCTCCGAACGCGAGCAGTTCTTC
-,TRBV4-2,TRBJ2-4,TRBD2,CASSQGLAGGPDKNIQYF,TGTGCCAGCAGCCAGGGACTAGCGGGAGGGCCGGACAAAAACATTCAGTACTTC
-,TRBV13,TRBJ2-1,-,CASSSPSTVGHEQFF,TGTGCCAGCAGCTCCCCCTCGACTGTGGGCCATGAGCAGTTCTTC
-,TRBV13,TRBJ2-5,TRBD2,CASSPSSGGYQETQYF,TGTGCCAGCAGCCCCTCTAGCGGGGGCTACCAAGAGACCCAGTACTTC
-,TRBV14,TRBJ1-1,-,CASSTRRTEAFF,TGTGCCAGCAGCACGAGGAGAACTGAAGCTTTCTTT
once,TRBV5-6,TRBJ2-7,-,CASSLAINSYEQYF,TGTGCCAGCAGCTTGGCCATTAATTCCTACGAGCAGTACTTC
-,TRBV28,TRBJ1-1,-,CASAIEINTEAFF,TGTGCCAGCGCGATAGAGATTAACACTGAAGCTTTCTTT
-,TRBV7-8,TRBJ2-3,-,CASAGSRTDTQYF,TGTGCCAGCGCAGGGAGCCGCACAGATACGCAGTATTTT
-,TRBV7-3,TRBJ2-3,TRBD2,CASSLMAGDQTDTQYF,TGTGCCAGCAGCTTAATGGCGGGAGATCAGACAGATACGCAGTATTTT